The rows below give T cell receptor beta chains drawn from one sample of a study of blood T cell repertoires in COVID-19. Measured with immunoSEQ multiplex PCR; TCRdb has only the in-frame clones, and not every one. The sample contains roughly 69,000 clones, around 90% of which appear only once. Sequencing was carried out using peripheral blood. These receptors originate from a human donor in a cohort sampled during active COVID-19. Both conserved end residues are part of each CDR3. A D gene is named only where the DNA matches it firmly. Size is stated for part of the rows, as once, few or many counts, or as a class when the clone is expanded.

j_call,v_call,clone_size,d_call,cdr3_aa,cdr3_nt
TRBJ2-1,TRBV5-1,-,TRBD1,CASSRQNRGANEQFF,TGCGCCAGCAGCCGGCAAAACAGGGGAGCCAATGAGCAGTTCTTC
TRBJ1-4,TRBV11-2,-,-,CASSLRRGQNEKLFF,TGTGCCAGCAGCCTTCGCAGGGGCCAGAATGAAAAACTGTTTTTT
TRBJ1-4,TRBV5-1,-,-,CASSLGAGRATNEKLFF,TGCGCCAGCAGCTTAGGAGCAGGGCGAGCAACTAATGAAAAACTGTTTTTT
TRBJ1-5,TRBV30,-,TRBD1,CAWSKGQGYQPQHF,TGTGCCTGGTCTAAAGGACAGGGGTATCAGCCCCAGCATTTT
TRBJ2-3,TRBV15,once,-,CATSITGGDTDTQYF,TGTGCCACCAGCATTACGGGGGGCGACACAGATACGCAGTATTTT
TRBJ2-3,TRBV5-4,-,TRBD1,CASSRDRATADTQYF,TGTGCCAGCAGCCGGGACAGGGCGACCGCAGATACGCAGTATTTT
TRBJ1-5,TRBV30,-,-,CAWAYGGLSNQPQHF,TGTGCCTGGGCGTATGGAGGGCTTAGCAATCAGCCCCAGCATTTT
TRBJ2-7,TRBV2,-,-,CASSEQSVDLSYEQYF,TGTGCCAGCAGTGAGCAGAGCGTAGACCTCTCCTACGAGCAGTACTTC
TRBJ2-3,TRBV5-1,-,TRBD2,CASSFLLAGGTDTQYF,TGCGCCAGCAGCTTCTTACTAGCGGGAGGCACAGATACGCAGTATTTT
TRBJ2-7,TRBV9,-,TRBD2,CASSVEGGGSYEQYF,TGTGCCAGCAGCGTAGAGGGCGGGGGCTCCTACGAGCAGTACTTC
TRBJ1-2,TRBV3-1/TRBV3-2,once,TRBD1,CASSRTGAAYGYTF,TGTGCCAGCAGCCGGACAGGAGCGGCCTATGGCTACACCTTC
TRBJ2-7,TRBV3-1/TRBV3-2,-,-,CASSHRASYEQYF,TGTGCCAGCAGCCACAGGGCGTCCTACGAGCAGTACTTC
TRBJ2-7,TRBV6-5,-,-,CASRPGGGASYEQYF,TGTGCCAGCAGACCGGGTGGGGGGGCCAGCTACGAGCAGTACTTC
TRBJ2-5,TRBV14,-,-,CASSQDLRGVGETQYF,TGTGCCAGCAGCCAAGATCTAAGGGGCGTAGGGGAGACCCAGTACTTC
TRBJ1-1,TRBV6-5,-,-,CASSADRVNTEAFF,TGTGCCAGCAGCGCAGACAGAGTGAACACTGAAGCTTTCTTT
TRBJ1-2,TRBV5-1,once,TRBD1,CASRPGQGGSNYGYTF,TGCGCCAGCAGACCCGGACAGGGGGGATCTAACTATGGCTACACCTTC
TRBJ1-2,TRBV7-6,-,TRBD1,CASSRTGQGGYTF,TGTGCCAGCAGCAGGACAGGGCAGGGTGGCTACACCTTC
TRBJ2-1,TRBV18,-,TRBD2,CASSPLAGNNEQFF,TGTGCCAGCTCACCGCTAGCGGGAAACAATGAGCAGTTCTTC
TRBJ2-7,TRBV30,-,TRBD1,CAWSRQGYEQYF,TGTGCCTGGAGTAGACAGGGCTACGAGCAGTACTTC
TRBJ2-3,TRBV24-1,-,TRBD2,CATSDLSGGPDTQYF,TGTGCCACCAGTGATCTGAGCGGGGGGCCAGATACGCAGTATTTT
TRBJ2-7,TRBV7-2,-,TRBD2,CATGAGGPSYEQYF,TGTGCCACTGGGGCGGGAGGGCCCTCCTACGAGCAGTACTTC
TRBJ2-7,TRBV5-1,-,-,CASSSRQGGYEQYF,TGCGCCAGCAGCTCCCGACAGGGAGGCTACGAGCAGTACTTC
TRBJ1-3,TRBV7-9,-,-,CASSLASSGNTIYF,TGTGCCAGCAGCTTAGCGAGCTCTGGAAACACCATATATTTT
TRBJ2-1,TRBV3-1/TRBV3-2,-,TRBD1,CASSQSGIRGPASSSYNEQFF,TGTGCCAGCAGCCAATCCGGGATCAGGGGGCCGGCTTCAAGCTCCTACAATGAGCAGTTCTTC
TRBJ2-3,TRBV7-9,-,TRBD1,CASSIDRDSLDTQYF,TGTGCCAGCAGCATTGACCGGGACAGCCTAGATACGCAGTATTTT
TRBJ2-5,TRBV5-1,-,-,CASRGSGGGETQYF,TGCGCCAGCAGAGGGTCCGGGGGAGGAGAGACCCAGTACTTC
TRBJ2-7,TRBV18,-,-,CASSQQTENYEQYF,TGTGCCAGCTCACAACAGACAGAAAACTACGAGCAGTACTTC
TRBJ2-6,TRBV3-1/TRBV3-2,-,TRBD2,CASSHQGAGRGANVLTF,TGTGCCAGCAGCCACCAGGGAGCGGGGCGTGGGGCCAACGTCCTGACTTTC
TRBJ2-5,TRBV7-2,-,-,CASSAASGFGETQYF,TGTGCCAGCAGCGCCGCTTCGGGATTCGGGGAGACCCAGTACTTC
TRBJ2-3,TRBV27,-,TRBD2,CASSLGGGDTDTQYF,TGTGCCAGCAGTTTGGGCGGGGGTGATACAGATACGCAGTATTTT
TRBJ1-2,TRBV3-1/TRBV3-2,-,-,CASSHGGNYGYTF,TGTGCCAGCAGCCACGGGGGTAACTATGGCTACACCTTC
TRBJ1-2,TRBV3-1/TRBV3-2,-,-,CASSQPTGYGDYGYTF,TGTGCCAGCAGCCAGCCCACAGGGTACGGGGACTATGGCTACACCTTC
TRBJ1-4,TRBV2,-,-,CASSERRIQEKLFF,TGTGCCAGCAGTGAGCGTCGCATCCAAGAAAAACTGTTTTTT
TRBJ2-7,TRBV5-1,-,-,CASSLVRGSEQYF,TGCGCCAGCAGCTTGGTACGGGGGAGCGAGCAGTACTTC
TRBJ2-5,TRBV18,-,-,CASSQRLQETQYF,TGTGCCAGCTCCCAGCGCCTTCAAGAGACCCAGTACTTC
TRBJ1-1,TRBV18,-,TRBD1,CASSLRGDRVFTEAFF,TGTGCCAGCTCATTGAGGGGGGACAGGGTTTTTACTGAAGCTTTCTTT
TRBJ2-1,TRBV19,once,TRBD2,CASSMGLAGGTLRSYNEQFF,TGTGCCAGTAGTATGGGACTAGCGGGGGGAACACTTCGGTCCTACAATGAGCAGTTCTTC
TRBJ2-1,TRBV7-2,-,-,CASSLSLAGPGPNEQFF,TGTGCCAGCAGCTTAAGTTTGGCGGGCCCGGGTCCGAATGAGCAGTTCTTC
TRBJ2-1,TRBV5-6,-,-,CASSLWTYYEQFF,TGTGCCAGCAGCTTGTGGACATATTATGAGCAGTTCTTC
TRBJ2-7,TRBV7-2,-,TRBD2,CASSQTSVGDEQYF,TGTGCCAGCAGCCAAACTAGCGTCGGCGACGAGCAGTACTTC
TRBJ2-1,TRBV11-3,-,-,CASSSTPAGEQFF,TGTGCCAGCAGCTCAACCCCCGCGGGTGAGCAGTTCTTC
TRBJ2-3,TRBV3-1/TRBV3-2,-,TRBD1,CASRGGPGQPSKDTQYF,TGTGCCAGCAGAGGCGGACCGGGACAGCCTTCGAAGGACACGCAGTATTTT
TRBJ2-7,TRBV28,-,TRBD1,CASSSSGTGKEQYF,TGTGCCAGCAGTTCCTCCGGGACAGGGAAAGAGCAGTACTTC
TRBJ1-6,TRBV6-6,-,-,CASTSRGGYNSPLHF,TGTGCCAGCACCTCCCGCGGGGGCTATAATTCACCCCTCCACTTT
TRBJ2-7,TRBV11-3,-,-,CASSLGAAGEQYF,TGTGCCAGCAGCTTAGGGGCAGCAGGCGAGCAGTACTTC
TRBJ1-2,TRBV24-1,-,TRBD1,CATSRTGEANYGYTF,TGTGCCACCAGCAGGACAGGCGAAGCTAACTATGGCTACACCTTC
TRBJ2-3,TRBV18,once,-,CASSGQLGRRDTQYF,TGTGCCAGCTCAGGACAACTGGGGCGTCGAGATACGCAGTATTTT